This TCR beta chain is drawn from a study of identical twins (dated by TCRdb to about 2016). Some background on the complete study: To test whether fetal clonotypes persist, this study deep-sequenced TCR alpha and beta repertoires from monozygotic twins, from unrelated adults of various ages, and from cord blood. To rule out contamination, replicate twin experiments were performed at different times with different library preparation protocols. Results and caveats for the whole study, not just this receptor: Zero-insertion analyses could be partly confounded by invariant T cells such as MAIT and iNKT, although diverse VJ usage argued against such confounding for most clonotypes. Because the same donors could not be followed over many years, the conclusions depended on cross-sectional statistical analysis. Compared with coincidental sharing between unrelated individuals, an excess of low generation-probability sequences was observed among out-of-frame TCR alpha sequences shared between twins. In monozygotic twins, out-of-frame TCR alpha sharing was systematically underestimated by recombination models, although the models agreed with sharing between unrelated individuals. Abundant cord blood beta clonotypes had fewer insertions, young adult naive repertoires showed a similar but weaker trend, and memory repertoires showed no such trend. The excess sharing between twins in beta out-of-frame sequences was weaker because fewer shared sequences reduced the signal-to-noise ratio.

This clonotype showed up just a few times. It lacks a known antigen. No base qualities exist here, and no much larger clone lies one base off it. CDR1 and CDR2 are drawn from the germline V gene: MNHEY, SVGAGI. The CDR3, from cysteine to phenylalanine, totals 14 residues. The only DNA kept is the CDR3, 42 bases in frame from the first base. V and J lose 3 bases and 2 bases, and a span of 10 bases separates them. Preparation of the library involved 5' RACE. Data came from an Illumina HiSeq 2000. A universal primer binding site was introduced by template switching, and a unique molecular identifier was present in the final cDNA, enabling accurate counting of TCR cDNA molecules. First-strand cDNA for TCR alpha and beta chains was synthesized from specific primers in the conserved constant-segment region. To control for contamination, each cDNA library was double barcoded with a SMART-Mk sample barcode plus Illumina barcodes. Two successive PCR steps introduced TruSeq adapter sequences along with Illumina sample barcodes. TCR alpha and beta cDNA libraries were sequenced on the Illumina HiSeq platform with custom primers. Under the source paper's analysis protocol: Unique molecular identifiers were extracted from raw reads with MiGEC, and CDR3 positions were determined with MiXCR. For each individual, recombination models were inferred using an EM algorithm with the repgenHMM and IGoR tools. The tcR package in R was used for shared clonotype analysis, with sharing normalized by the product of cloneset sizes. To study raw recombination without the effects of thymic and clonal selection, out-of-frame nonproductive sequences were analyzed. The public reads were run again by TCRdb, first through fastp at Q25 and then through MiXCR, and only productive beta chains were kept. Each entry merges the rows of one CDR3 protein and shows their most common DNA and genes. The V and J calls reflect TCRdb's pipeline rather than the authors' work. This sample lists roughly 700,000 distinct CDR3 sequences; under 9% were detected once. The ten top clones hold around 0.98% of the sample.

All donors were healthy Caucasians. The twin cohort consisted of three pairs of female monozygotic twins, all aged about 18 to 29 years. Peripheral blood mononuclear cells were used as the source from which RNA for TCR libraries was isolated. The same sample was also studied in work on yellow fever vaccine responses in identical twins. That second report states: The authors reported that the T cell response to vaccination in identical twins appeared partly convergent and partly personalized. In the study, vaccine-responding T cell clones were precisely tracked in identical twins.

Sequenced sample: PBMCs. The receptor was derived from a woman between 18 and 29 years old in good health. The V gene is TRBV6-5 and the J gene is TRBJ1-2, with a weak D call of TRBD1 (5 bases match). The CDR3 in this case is CASSYLRENYGYTF. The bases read TGTGCCAGCAGTTATCTCAGGGAGAACTATGGCTACACCTTC.